These 31 T cell receptor beta chains were sequenced from one sample in a study of CD8 T cells in Susac syndrome. Reverse transcription of roughly 0.45 to 1 ug RNA used random hexamers. TCRdb reanalysed the immunoSEQ multiplex PCR reads using MiXCR and keeps one entry per CDR3 protein. The table lists over 150,000 distinct CDR3 sequences, 85% to 95% of them singletons. Sequenced: CD4+ T cells from PBMCs. The receptors originated from a human donor with multiple sclerosis.

CDR3 loop: CASSLGQRLDTQYF. CDR3 in DNA: TGTGCCAGCAGCCTCGGGCAACGGTTGGATACGCAGTATTTT. The chain is built from TRBV28 and TRBJ2-3; no clear D gene. The CDR3 covers 14 residues. Trimming stripped 6 bases from V and 6 bases from J, with 16 bases between. Germline CDR1 is MDHEN and CDR2 is SYDVKM. Full variable domain (remainder filled in from reference TRBV28 and TRBJ2-3): DVKVTQSSRYLVKRTGEKVFLECVQDMDHENMFWYRQDPGLGLRLIYFSYDVKMKEKGDIPEGYSVSREKKERFSLILESASTNQTSMYLCASSLGQRLDTQYFGPGTRLTVL.

This clonotype came up a few times. The rearrangement links TRBV27 to TRBJ2-2, with D hard to call. The V and J ends lost 5 bases and 4 bases respectively, with 5 bases between them. CDR3 length: 12 residues. CDR1 MNHEY and CDR2 SMNVEV come from the germline V gene (reference sequence). CDR3 sequence: CASSRVTGELFF. The CDR3 bases are TGTGCCAGCAGTCGGGTCACCGGGGAGCTGTTTTTT.

This clonotype was detected only once. This chain links TRBV28 with TRBJ2-7; D is ambiguous. Trimming cost V 3 bases and J 0 bases, with 12 bases left between them. The V gene's germline CDR1 is MDHEN and CDR2 SYDVKM. The CDR3 is made up of 15 amino acids. CDR3 amino acids: CASSFGRASSYEQYF. DNA of the CDR3: TGTGCCAGCAGTTTCGGCAGAGCCAGCTCCTACGAGCAGTACTTC.

This rearrangement joins TRBV6-2 or TRBV6-3 to TRBJ2-3; 8 bases match TRBD1. V lost 2 bases and J lost 2; bases outside the gene matches: 12. The CDR3 contains 18 residues. Germline lookup yields CDR1 MNHEY and CDR2 SVGEGT. CDR3 in amino acids: CASSYRRTGTRDTDTQYF. The CDR3 nucleotides are TGTGCCAGCAGTTACCGGCGGACAGGGACGAGGGACACAGATACGCAGTATTTT.

The chain has TRBV12-3 or TRBV12-4 and TRBJ2-7; TRBD2 aligns across 9 bases. This CDR3 region has 15 residues. Losses at the gene ends were 4 bases for V and 0 bases for J; bases not matched to a gene: 4. CDR3 protein: CASSSYSGGSYEQYF. CDR3 nucleotide sequence: TGTGCCAGCAGTTCTTATAGCGGGGGCTCCTACGAGCAGTACTTC.

The chain couples TRBV19 to TRBJ2-1; TRBD1 might be the D (6 bases). Trimming removed 7 bases from V and 7 bases from J, with 17 bases in between. Germline V gene data show CDR1 as LNHDA and CDR2 as SQIVND (reference sequence). The CDR3 runs 14 residues. CDR3 amino acids: CASTPVPGENEQFF. The DNA of the CDR3 is TGTGCCAGTACCCCGGTCCCAGGGGAGAATGAGCAGTTCTTC.

The chain links TRBV12-3 or TRBV12-4 to TRBJ1-5; TRBD1 is a possible D gene (5 bases). Trimming removed 1 base from V and 4 bases from J, with 8 bases in between. The CDR3 totals 14 residues. The CDR3 protein is CASSLGQFNQPQHF. DNA for the CDR3: TGTGCCAGCAGTTTAGGACAGTTTAATCAGCCCCAGCATTTT.

The CDR3 DNA follows: TGTGCCAGCAGCTCGCCCTCCCTCGGACTAGAAGCGGAGCAGTACTTC. Its translation is CASSSPSLGLEAEQYF. The rearrangement joins TRBV27 to TRBJ2-7; 7 nucleotides line up with TRBD2. This CDR3 region has 16 residues. Germline V gene lookup returns CDR1 MNHEY and CDR2 SMNVEV (reference sequence). V lost 6 bases, J lost 7 bases, and 18 bases stayed unmatched.

The chain recombines TRBV5-1 with TRBJ2-7; D may correspond to TRBD1 or TRBD2 (7 bases each). This CDR3 is built from 16 residues. V was clipped by 4 bases and J by 1 base, with 18 bases between them. Germline V gives CDR1 SGHRS, CDR2 YFSETQ. As DNA, the CDR3 is TGCGCCAGCAGCCAGGGGGGGTCCCTGCTTTCCTACGAGCAGTACTTC. Its translation: CASSQGGSLLSYEQYF.

The chain uses TRBV27 and TRBJ1-6; D is undetermined. Per germline, CDR1 MNHEY and CDR2 SMNVEV (reference sequence). The CDR3 sequence is 13 residues long. The V end was cut by 2 bases, the J end by 7 bases, with 6 bases between. CDR3 sequence: CASSLNPNSPLHF. The CDR3 DNA reads as TGTGCCAGCAGTTTAAACCCAAATTCACCCCTCCACTTT.

The rearrangement joins TRBV29-1 to TRBJ1-3, with 7 positions matching TRBD1. From germline, CDR1 is SQVTM and CDR2 ANQGSEA. The V gene end was trimmed by 4 bases and the J gene end by 4 bases; junction bases not matched to a gene: 7. The CDR3 is 14 amino acids. The chain's CDR3 is CSVGGGSGGNTIYF. CDR3 in DNA: TGCAGCGTTGGAGGGGGCTCGGGAGGAAACACCATATATTTT.

The J gene is TRBJ2-1, the V gene TRBV28; 7 bases are shared with TRBD1. The germline gives CDR1 MDHEN, CDR2 SYDVKM. This CDR3 is 12 amino acids long. Germline trimming cut 8 bases from V and 4 bases from J; bases unmatched to any gene: 2. The CDR3: CASRGQYNEQFF. The CDR3, as DNA: TGTGCCAGCCGGGGACAGTACAATGAGCAGTTCTTC.

V is TRBV20-1 and J is TRBJ1-2; D may be TRBD1 (6 bases). Trimming shortened V by 2 bases and J by 7 bases, and 17 bases separated the two germline ends. The CDR3 is made up of 14 amino acids. Germline V gene lookup returns CDR1 DFQATT and CDR2 SNEGSKA (reference sequence). The CDR3 nucleotides read TGCAGTGCTAGACAGCCCGACAGGTTCGGTGGCTACACCTTC. The encoded protein is CSARQPDRFGGYTF.

Turning to this clonotype: A read error may produce the germline difference seen at one junction end. The gene calls are TRBV7-2 and TRBJ2-1, with TRBD2 matching over 8 bases. The CDR3 length is 11 residues. Germline values: CDR1 SGHTA, CDR2 FQGNSA. The CDR3 nucleotides read TGTGCCAGCACCGTAGCGGGGCCCATACTCTTC. This gives the protein CASTVAGPILF.

This rearrangement joins TRBV7-2 to TRBJ2-3; 9 nucleotides align to TRBD1. The germline V gene has CDR1 SGHTA and CDR2 FQGNSA. The CDR3 contains 14 residues. V dropped 4 bases and J dropped 7; count of bases not matched to a gene: 6. The CDR3 sequence is CASSYGQGWYTQYF. In nucleotides, the CDR3 is TGTGCCAGCAGCTACGGACAGGGGTGGTATACGCAGTATTTT.

The V call is TRBV20-1, the J call TRBJ1-4; possible D gene TRBD1, 6 bases. This CDR3 contains 14 residues. Trimming took off 3 bases at V and 6 bases at J, with 14 bases between the two ends. The germline gives CDR1 DFQATT, CDR2 SNEGSKA (reference sequence). The CDR3 loop reads CSASPGVKDEKLFF. The CDR3 DNA reads as TGCAGTGCTAGCCCAGGGGTGAAGGATGAAAAACTGTTTTTT.

This clonotype showed up just once. This chain links TRBV10-2 with TRBJ2-5; D might be TRBD1 or TRBD2, each matching 5 bases. V was clipped by 6 bases and J by 5 bases, with 19 bases between them. The CDR3 totals 15 residues. The germline CDR1 and CDR2 sequences are WSHSY and SAAADI. DNA for the CDR3: TGCGCCAGCAGATCCCTGACAGACACGGGGGAGACCCAGTACTTC. Residues: CASRSLTDTGETQYF.

V is TRBV3-1 and J is TRBJ2-1; 7 bases are shared with TRBD1. The J segment lost 7 bases and the V segment lost 4 bases, leaving 7 bases of the junction unmatched. The germline CDR1 and CDR2 sequences are LGHDT and YNNKEL (reference sequence). This CDR3 contains 14 residues. This chain's CDR3 is CASSPWTGRNEQFF. The CDR3 bases are TGTGCCAGCAGCCCCTGGACAGGACGAAATGAGCAGTTCTTC.

The chain recombines TRBV28 with TRBJ2-1, with 8 bases identical to TRBD2. V gave up 6 bases and J gave up 0 bases; unmatched junction bases: 4. This CDR3 is 15 amino acids long. Germline loops: CDR1 MDHEN, CDR2 SYDVKM. CDR3 in DNA: TGTGCCAGCAGATTAGCGGGACACTCCTACAATGAGCAGTTCTTC. Encoded protein: CASRLAGHSYNEQFF.

The V gene is TRBV7-3, the J gene TRBJ2-7; 8 bases align to TRBD1. CDR3 length equals 12 residues. The V gene end was trimmed by 5 bases and the J gene end by 8 bases; junction bases not matched to a gene: 5. Germline CDR1 reads SGHTA; CDR2 reads FQGTGA. As DNA, the CDR3 is TGTGCCAGCAGCGTAGGACAGGGCAAGCAGTACTTC. Translated, it gives CASSVGQGKQYF.

The chain couples TRBV18 to TRBJ2-2; D possibly corresponds to TRBD2 (6 bases). V gave up 1 base and J gave up 4 bases, with 10 bases separating them. This CDR3 is built from 15 residues. Germline CDR1 KGHSH, CDR2 LQKENI. CDR3 protein: CASSPLAEPTGELFF. CDR3 nucleotides: TGTGCCAGCTCACCACTAGCGGAGCCCACCGGGGAGCTGTTTTTT.

The chain carries TRBV30 and TRBJ2-2; D call uncertain. Germline assignment: CDR1 GTSNPN and CDR2 SVGIG (reference sequence). This CDR3 region has 12 residues. V was trimmed by 2 bases and J by 3 bases, leaving 4 bases between them. The CDR3 protein is CAWSRDTGELFF. The CDR3 region has the DNA TGTGCCTGGAGTCGGGACACCGGGGAGCTGTTTTTT.

The J gene is TRBJ2-7, the V gene TRBV11-1; D is uncertain. Trimming removed 5 bases at V and 5 bases at J, with 13 bases between. From germline, CDR1 is SGHAT and CDR2 FQDESV (reference sequence). The CDR3 sequence is 13 residues long. The CDR3 sequence is CASSPVVGHEQYF. CDR3 in DNA: TGTGCCAGCAGCCCGGTGGTTGGGCACGAGCAGTACTTC.

The chain joins TRBV6-2 or TRBV6-3 to TRBJ2-7, with TRBD1 as a possible D gene (6 bases). V was shortened by 8 bases and J by 0 bases, with 14 bases between the two germline ends. This CDR3 has 14 amino acids. Germline V gene data show CDR1 as MNHEY and CDR2 as SVGEGT. The CDR3 spells CASDSDRSSYEQYF. The CDR3 bases are TGTGCCAGCGATTCCGACAGGAGCTCCTACGAGCAGTACTTC.

The CDR3 DNA sequence: TGTGCCAGCAGCTTACGACAGGATGCCTATGGCTACACCTTC. This encodes CASSLRQDAYGYTF. The rearrangement uses TRBV7-9 and TRBJ1-2; TRBD1 might be the D (6 bases). This CDR3 has 14 residues. Germline-derived CDR1 and CDR2 are SEHNR and FQNEAQ (reference sequence). V lost 2 bases and J lost 4, with 11 bases in between.

The chain employs TRBV9 and TRBJ2-1; perhaps TRBD1 as D (5 bases). Germline CDR1 is SGDLS and CDR2 is YYNGEE. V was cut by 4 bases and J by 7 bases, with 15 bases left in between. The CDR3 runs to 14 residues. The CDR3 coding sequence is TGTGCCAGCAGCCGCCAGGGTAGGGTGAATGAGCAGTTCTTC. Protein product: CASSRQGRVNEQFF.

The chain joins TRBV7-2 to TRBJ1-2; D unresolved. The CDR3 covers 13 residues. Trimming took off 5 bases at V and 4 bases at J, with 11 bases between the two ends. Germline V gene data show CDR1 as SGHTA and CDR2 as FQGNSA. In DNA, the CDR3 is TGTGCCAGCAGCCTTACACGGAGCTATGGCTACACCTTC. Its translation: CASSLTRSYGYTF.

In DNA form, the CDR3 reads TGTGCCAGCAGCTTTTCCCCAGGGATCACTGAAGCTTTCTTT. The encoded protein is CASSFSPGITEAFF. V usage is TRBV7-2 and J usage is TRBJ1-1; weak D call: TRBD1 (5 bases). Trimming removed 3 bases at V and 4 bases at J, with 12 bases between. Germline V CDR1 and CDR2: SGHTA, FQGNSA. The CDR3 is 14 residues long. Looking up the rest from reference TRBV7-2 and TRBJ1-1 gives the full variable domain: GAGVSQSPSNKVTEKGKDVELRCDPISGHTALYWYRQSLGQGLEFLIYFQGNSAPDKSGLPSDRFSAERTGGSVSTLTIQRTQQEDSAVYLCASSFSPGITEAFFGQGTRLTVV.

V and J are TRBV4-3 and TRBJ2-7, with 7 bases lining up with TRBD2. CDR1 and CDR2 from the germline V gene are LGHNA and YSLEER. This CDR3 contains 16 residues. Trimming at V came to 1 base and at J to 1 base, leaving 7 bases not matched to a gene. CDR3 coding DNA: TGCGCCAGCAGCCAAGCGCATACTAGCGCGTCCTACGAGCAGTACTTC. This translates into CASSQAHTSASYEQYF.

The chain links TRBV29-1 to TRBJ1-5; TRBD1 is a possible D gene (5 bases). Germline lookup yields CDR1 SQVTM and CDR2 ANQGSEA. The V and J ends lost 4 bases and 3 bases respectively, with 10 bases between them. CDR3 length equals 13 residues. As DNA, the CDR3 is TGCAGCGTTGGTGGGACGTCCAATCAGCCCCAGCATTTT. It translates to CSVGGTSNQPQHF.

The CDR3: CATSDATGFQETQYF. CDR3 sequence (DNA): TGTGCCACCAGTGACGCGACAGGGTTCCAAGAGACCCAGTACTTC. The chain carries TRBV24-1 and TRBJ2-5, with TRBD1 matching over 7 bases. This CDR3 is built from 15 residues. J was trimmed by 1 base and V by 4 bases; bases with no gene match: 5. Germline V gene sequence: CDR1 KGHDR, CDR2 SFDVKD.